Following are 11 T cell receptor beta chains from one sample sequenced in a study of blood T cells in healthy people across ages. Using a J-beta primer mix together with a sample-barcoded 5' primer, a second PCR was run for about 7 to 12 cycles. TCRdb ran MiXCR on the 5' RACE reads and lists one entry per CDR3 protein. Of hundreds of thousands of distinct CDR3 sequences listed, about 55% are singletons. Input material: blood. The receptor source for this set is an elderly man in good health.

This clonotype turned up a few times. The V and J genes are TRBV18 and TRBJ2-3; D not certain. CDR1 is KGHSH and CDR2 is LQKENI in the germline V gene. This CDR3 has 12 residues. V was trimmed by 4 bases and J by 6 bases, leaving 8 bases between them. The CDR3 DNA sequence: TGTGCCAGCTCACGTGATAAGGATACGCAGTATTTT. Translated, it gives CASSRDKDTQYF.

The chain has TRBV28 and TRBJ2-1; TRBD2 might be the D (6 bases). The CDR3 is made up of 15 amino acids. Looked up from germline, CDR1 is MDHEN and CDR2 is SYDVKM. V was clipped by 5 bases and J by 4 bases, with 15 bases between them. CDR3 region: CASSPVRGLYNEQFF. Written as DNA, the CDR3 is TGTGCCAGCAGTCCCGTTAGGGGACTTTACAATGAGCAGTTCTTC.

V usage is TRBV3-1 and J usage is TRBJ2-7, with D tentatively TRBD2 (6 bases). Germline V gene lookup returns CDR1 LGHDT and CDR2 YNNKEL (reference sequence). The CDR3 sequence is 13 residues long. The V and J ends lost 7 bases and 6 bases respectively, with 16 bases between them. The CDR3 loop is CASNRGGTLEQYF. The CDR3 DNA reads TGTGCCAGCAACCGCGGCGGGACGCTCGAGCAGTACTTC.

The chain uses TRBV18 and TRBJ1-2; D is possibly TRBD1 (5 bases). From germline, CDR1 is KGHSH and CDR2 LQKENI. Trimming pared 0 bases from V and 6 bases from J, leaving 11 bases between. CDR3 length equals 14 residues. CDR3 sequence: CASSPPWGLDGYTF. The CDR3 nucleotides are TGTGCCAGCTCACCACCGTGGGGGTTGGATGGCTACACCTTC. Combining the CDR3 with reference TRBV18 and TRBJ1-2 gives the whole variable domain NAGVMQNPRHLVRRRGQEARLRCSPMKGHSHVYWYRQLPEEGLKFMVYLQKENIIDESGMPKERFSAEFPKEGPSILRIQQVVRGDSAAYFCASSPPWGLDGYTFGSGTRLTVV.

This chain joins TRBV20-1 and TRBJ2-1, with D tentatively TRBD2 (5 bases). The assigned J gene may be wrong: the sequence end matches TRBJ2-7 better. The V gene's germline CDR1 is DFQATT and CDR2 SNEGSKA (reference sequence). This CDR3 comprises 13 residues. The CDR3 reads CSARRIGGAEQYF. As DNA, the CDR3 is TGCAGTGCTAGACGGATAGGAGGTGCTGAGCAGTACTTC.

This clonotype occurred a few times. For the CDR3, the DNA is TGTGCCAGCAGTTTAAAACAACTACCCTACGAGCAGTACTTC. Protein product: CASSLKQLPYEQYF. V usage is TRBV12-3 or TRBV12-4 and J usage is TRBJ2-7, with unresolved D. The V gene lost 2 bases and the J gene lost 2 bases, with 10 bases spanning the gap. This CDR3 comprises 14 residues.

The rearrangement uses TRBV6-5 and TRBJ2-1; tentatively, D is TRBD2 (5 bases). CDR3 length: 12 amino acids. V shed 11 bases and J shed 1 base, with 9 bases lying between them. CDR1 is MNHEY and CDR2 is SVGAGI in the germline V gene. CDR3 sequence reads: CAASGSYNEQFF. The CDR3 bases are TGTGCCGCGTCGGGGTCCTACAATGAGCAGTTCTTC.

This chain links TRBV11-2 with TRBJ2-4; D is perhaps TRBD1 (5 bases). Germline values: CDR1 SGHAT, CDR2 FQNNGV. Trimming took 5 bases from V and 2 from J, leaving 16 bases between them. The CDR3 runs to 16 residues. Here the CDR3 DNA reads TGTGCCAGCAGCCCCGGTCAGGGATGGTCCAAAAACATTCAGTACTTC. It encodes CASSPGQGWSKNIQYF.

This clonotype was recorded many times. This chain joins TRBV20-1 and TRBJ2-1, with 10 bases identical to TRBD1. Germline-derived CDR1 and CDR2 are DFQATT and SNEGSKA (reference sequence). The J segment lost 6 bases and the V segment lost 2 bases, leaving 7 bases of the junction unmatched. The CDR3 has 15 amino acids. CDR3 loop: CSARSPRTGGNEQFF. The CDR3 coding sequence is TGCAGTGCTAGAAGCCCCCGGACAGGGGGCAATGAGCAGTTCTTC.

This rearrangement joins TRBV5-1 to TRBJ1-2, with 7 positions matching TRBD1. Germline lookup yields CDR1 SGHRS and CDR2 YFSETQ. V gave up 7 bases and J gave up 2 bases; unmatched junction bases: 5. The CDR3 consists of 13 residues. In DNA form, the CDR3 reads TGCGCCAGCGCCCCACAGGGGAACTATGGCTACACCTTC. It codes for CASAPQGNYGYTF.

This clonotype was seen only a few times. The V gene is TRBV7-3, the J gene TRBJ1-1; 9 bases are a match to TRBD1. Germline CDR1 SGHTA, CDR2 FQGTGA. The ends lost 2 bases at V and 4 bases at J; junction bases unmatched: 2. This CDR3 spans 14 amino acids. Here the CDR3 reads CASSLSGQGTEAFF. The CDR3 nucleotides read TGTGCCAGCAGCTTATCGGGACAGGGCACTGAAGCTTTCTTT.